These T cell receptor beta chains were read from a single sample in a study of Graves' ophthalmopathy and Graves' hyperthyroidism. TCRdb redid the calling of the multiplex PCR reads with MiXCR, one entry per CDR3 protein. The sample contains about 480,000 distinct CDR3 sequences, under 15% of which appear only once. Source material: blood. Receptor source: a woman younger than 45 with Graves' ophthalmopathy. CDR3s include the opening cysteine and the closing phenylalanine or tryptophan. A D gene is named only where the DNA matches it firmly. Rows may omit the clone size; those that give it use once, few, many or a size class.

>12|many|TRBJ1-1|NA|TRBV6-1
CASSKVNTEAFF
TGTGCCAGCAGTAAGGTAAACACTGAAGCTTTCTTT
>15|NA|TRBJ2-7|TRBD1|TRBV7-3
CASSSPGTGVFEQYF
TGTGCCAGCAGCTCCCCCGGGACAGGGGTTTTCGAGCAGTACTTC
>14|NA|TRBJ1-3|NA|TRBV7-8
CASSLELGVNTIYF
TGTGCCAGCAGCTTAGAATTAGGTGTAAACACCATATATTTT
>12|many|TRBJ2-7|NA|TRBV18
CASSGQSYEQYF
TGTGCCAGCTCAGGACAGAGTTACGAGCAGTACTTC
>15|few|TRBJ1-6|NA|TRBV4-1
CASSQDRGERSPLHF
TGCGCCAGCAGCCAAGATCGAGGGGAAAGGTCACCCCTCCACTTT
>15|many|TRBJ1-5|NA|TRBV12-3/TRBV12-4
CASTDQQGSAQPQHF
TGTGCCAGCACCGACCAACAGGGTAGTGCTCAGCCCCAGCATTTT
>13|many|TRBJ2-5|NA|TRBV30
CAWSVQGRGTQYF
TGTGCCTGGAGTGTCCAGGGCCGTGGGACCCAGTACTTC
>15|many|TRBJ1-6|NA|TRBV6-5
CASSYRGREDPPLHF
TGTGCCAGCAGTTACCGCGGGAGAGAGGATCCACCCCTCCACTTT
>14|many|TRBJ1-1|TRBD1|TRBV27
CASSLWGTGTEAFF
TGTGCCAGCAGTTTATGGGGGACAGGGACTGAAGCTTTCTTT
>14|NA|TRBJ1-1|NA|TRBV5-1
CASSPGHGKTEAFF
TGCGCCAGCAGCCCCGGACATGGAAAGACTGAAGCTTTCTTT
>12|many|TRBJ1-2|NA|TRBV9
CASSVAGRGYTF
TGTGCCAGCAGCGTAGCTGGACGTGGCTACACCTTC
>15|NA|TRBJ2-5|NA|TRBV28
CASRPPYQNQETQYF
TGTGCCAGCAGACCTCCGTACCAAAACCAAGAGACCCAGTACTTC
>16|many|TRBJ2-5|TRBD2|TRBV12-3/TRBV12-4
CASSFGLAENQETQYF
TGTGCCAGCAGCTTCGGACTAGCGGAGAACCAAGAGACCCAGTACTTC
>14|many|TRBJ1-2|NA|TRBV12-3/TRBV12-4
CASSPTNGFLGYTF
TGTGCCAGCAGCCCTACAAACGGATTTTTAGGCTACACCTTC
>15|NA|TRBJ2-7|NA|TRBV28
CASSPGGQSGLLWYF
TGTGCCAGCAGCCCCGGTGGACAGTCGGGACTACTGTGGTACTTC
>12|many|TRBJ2-5|NA|TRBV12-3/TRBV12-4
CASSSAEETQYF
TGTGCCAGCAGTTCGGCTGAAGAGACCCAGTACTTC
>12|many|TRBJ2-7|NA|TRBV6-1
CASKEGNYEQYF
TGTGCCAGCAAGGAAGGGAACTACGAGCAGTACTTC